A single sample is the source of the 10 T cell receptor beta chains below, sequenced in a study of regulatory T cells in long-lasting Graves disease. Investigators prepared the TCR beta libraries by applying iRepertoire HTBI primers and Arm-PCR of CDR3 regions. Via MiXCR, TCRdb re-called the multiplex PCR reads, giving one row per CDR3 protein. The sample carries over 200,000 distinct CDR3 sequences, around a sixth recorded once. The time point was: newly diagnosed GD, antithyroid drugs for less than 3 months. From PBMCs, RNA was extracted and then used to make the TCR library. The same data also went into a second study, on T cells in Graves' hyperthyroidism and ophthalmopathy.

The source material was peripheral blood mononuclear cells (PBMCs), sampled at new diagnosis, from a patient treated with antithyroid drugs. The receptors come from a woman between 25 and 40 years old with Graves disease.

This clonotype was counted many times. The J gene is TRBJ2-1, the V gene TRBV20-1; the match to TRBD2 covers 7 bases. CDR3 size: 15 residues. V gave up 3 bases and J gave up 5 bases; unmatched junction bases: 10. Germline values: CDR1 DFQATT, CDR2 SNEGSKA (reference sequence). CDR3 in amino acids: CSASTWGGYDNEQFF. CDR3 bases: TGCAGTGCTAGTACGTGGGGGGGATATGACAATGAGCAGTTCTTC.

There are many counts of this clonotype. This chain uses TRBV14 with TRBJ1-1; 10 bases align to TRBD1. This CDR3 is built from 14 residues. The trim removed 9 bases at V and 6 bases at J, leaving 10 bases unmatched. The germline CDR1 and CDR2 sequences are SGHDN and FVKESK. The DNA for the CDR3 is TGTGCCAGTAAGACCGGGGACAGGGGTTCTGAAGCTTTCTTT. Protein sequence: CASKTGDRGSEAFF.

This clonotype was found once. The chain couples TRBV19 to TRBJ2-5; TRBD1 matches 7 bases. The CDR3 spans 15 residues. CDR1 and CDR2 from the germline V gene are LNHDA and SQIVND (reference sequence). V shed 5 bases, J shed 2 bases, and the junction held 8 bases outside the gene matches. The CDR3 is CASSAPRDRQETQYF. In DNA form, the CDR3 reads TGTGCCAGTAGTGCCCCCCGGGACAGACAAGAGACCCAGTACTTC.

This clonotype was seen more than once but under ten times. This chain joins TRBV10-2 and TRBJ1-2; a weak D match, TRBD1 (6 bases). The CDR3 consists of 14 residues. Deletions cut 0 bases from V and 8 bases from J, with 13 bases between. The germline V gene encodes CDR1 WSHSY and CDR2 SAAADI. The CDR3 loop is CASSESVGAEGYTF. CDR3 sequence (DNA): TGCGCCAGCAGTGAGTCGGTGGGGGCTGAGGGCTACACCTTC.

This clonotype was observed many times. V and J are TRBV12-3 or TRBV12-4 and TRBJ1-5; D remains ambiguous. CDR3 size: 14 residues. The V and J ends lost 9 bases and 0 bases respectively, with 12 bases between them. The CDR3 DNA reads TGTGCCAGATTTGGGCGGCTTAGCAATCAGCCCCAGCATTTT. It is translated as CARFGRLSNQPQHF.

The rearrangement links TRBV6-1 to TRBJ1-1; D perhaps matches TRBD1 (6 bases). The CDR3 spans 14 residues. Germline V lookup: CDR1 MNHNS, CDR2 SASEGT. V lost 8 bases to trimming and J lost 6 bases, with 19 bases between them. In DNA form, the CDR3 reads TGTGCCAGCGGAGCACGGGGGGCGAGGGCTGAAGCTTTCTTT. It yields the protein CASGARGARAEAFF.

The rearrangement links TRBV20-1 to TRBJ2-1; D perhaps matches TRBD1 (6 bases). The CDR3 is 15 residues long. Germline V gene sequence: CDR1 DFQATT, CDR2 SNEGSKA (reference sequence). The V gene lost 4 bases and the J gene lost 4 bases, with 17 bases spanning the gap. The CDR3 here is CSAKSGVGGYNEQFF. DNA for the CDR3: TGCAGTGCTAAATCTGGAGTAGGGGGATACAATGAGCAGTTCTTC.

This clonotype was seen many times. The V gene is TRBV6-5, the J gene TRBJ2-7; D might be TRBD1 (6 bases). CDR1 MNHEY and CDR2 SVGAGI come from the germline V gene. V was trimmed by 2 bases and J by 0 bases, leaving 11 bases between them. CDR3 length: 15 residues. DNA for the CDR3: TGTGCCAGCAGTTACACGGACAGCCCCTCCTACGAGCAGTACTTC. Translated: CASSYTDSPSYEQYF.

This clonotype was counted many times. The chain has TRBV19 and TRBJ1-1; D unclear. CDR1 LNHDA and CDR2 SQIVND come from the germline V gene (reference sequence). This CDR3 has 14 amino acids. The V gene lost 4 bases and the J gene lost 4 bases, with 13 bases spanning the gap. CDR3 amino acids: CASSKGVVGTEAFF. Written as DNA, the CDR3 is TGTGCCAGTAGTAAAGGCGTCGTCGGCACTGAAGCTTTCTTT.

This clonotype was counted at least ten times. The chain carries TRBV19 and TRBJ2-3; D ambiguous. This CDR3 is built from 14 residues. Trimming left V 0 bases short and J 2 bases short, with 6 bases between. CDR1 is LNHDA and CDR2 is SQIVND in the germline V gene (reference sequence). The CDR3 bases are TGTGCCAGTAGTATAGATCCCTTCACAGATACGCAGTATTTT. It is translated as CASSIDPFTDTQYF.